This is a list of T cell receptor beta chains from one sample in a study of T cell responses to AZD1222 COVID-19 vaccine. Some clones are missing from TCRdb's copy, which holds only in-frame ones; the method was immunoSEQ multiplex PCR. The repertoire includes about 100,000 clones, approximately 90% of them detected once, and over 2% sits in the top ten. The material sequenced was peripheral blood, taken 28 days after the second AZD1222 dose. Receptor source: an adult who received the AZD1222 COVID-19 vaccine. Both conserved end residues are part of each CDR3. A D gene is named only where the DNA matches it firmly. Clone size is stated in some rows and not others, as once, few, many or a class when expanded.

CDR3 protein: CASSYSLAGGTDTQYF
CDR3 DNA: TGTGCCAGCAGTTACTCACTAGCGGGTGGGACAGATACGCAGTATTTT
J gene: TRBJ2-3
V gene: TRBV6-5
clone size: NA
CDR3 length: 16
D gene: TRBD2

CDR3 protein: CASSLTGANTGELFF
CDR3 DNA: TGTGCCAGCAGCTTAACAGGGGCAAACACCGGGGAGCTGTTTTTT
J gene: TRBJ2-2
V gene: TRBV7-3
clone size: NA
CDR3 length: 15
D gene: NA

CDR3 protein: CASSSGNSAFTDTQYF
CDR3 DNA: TGTGCCAGCTCCAGCGGGAACAGCGCCTTCACAGATACGCAGTATTTT
J gene: TRBJ2-3
V gene: TRBV7-8
clone size: NA
CDR3 length: 16
D gene: TRBD2

CDR3 protein: CASSQTISDTQYF
CDR3 DNA: TGCGCCAGCAGCCAAACGATATCAGATACGCAGTATTTT
J gene: TRBJ2-3
V gene: TRBV4-1
clone size: NA
CDR3 length: 13
D gene: NA

CDR3 protein: CASSPAQPNEKLFF
CDR3 DNA: TGTGCCAGCTCACCAGCTCAGCCGAATGAAAAACTGTTTTTT
J gene: TRBJ1-4
V gene: TRBV18
clone size: NA
CDR3 length: 14
D gene: NA

CDR3 protein: CASSLSLTGYGYTF
CDR3 DNA: TGTGCCAGCAGTTTATCCCTCACCGGGTATGGCTACACCTTC
J gene: TRBJ1-2
V gene: TRBV28
clone size: NA
CDR3 length: 14
D gene: NA

CDR3 protein: CAISDGTGLGGAQYF
CDR3 DNA: TGTGCCATCAGTGATGGGACAGGGCTCGGAGGTGCTCAGTACTTC
J gene: TRBJ2-4
V gene: TRBV10-3
clone size: NA
CDR3 length: 15
D gene: TRBD1

CDR3 protein: CASSLGQGTGELFF
CDR3 DNA: TGTGCCAGCAGCCTGGGACAGGGAACCGGGGAGCTGTTTTTT
J gene: TRBJ2-2
V gene: TRBV4-2
clone size: NA
CDR3 length: 14
D gene: TRBD1

CDR3 protein: CASRAPGQGRGYTF
CDR3 DNA: TGTGCCAGCAGGGCCCCGGGACAGGGACGTGGCTACACCTTC
J gene: TRBJ1-2
V gene: TRBV27
clone size: NA
CDR3 length: 14
D gene: TRBD1

CDR3 protein: CASGSLGQGATYEQYF
CDR3 DNA: TGTGCCAGCGGTTCCCTCGGACAGGGGGCAACCTACGAGCAGTACTTC
J gene: TRBJ2-7
V gene: TRBV5-6
clone size: few
CDR3 length: 16
D gene: TRBD1